This entry is about one T cell receptor beta chain. The antigen is not known. Produced via immunoSEQ multiplex PCR; TCRdb's table is partial and in-frame only. The sample lists approximately 70,000 clones, roughly 76% seen once, with approximately 4.5% in the top ten. V shed 1 base and J shed 7 bases, with 8 bases lying between them. Germline V gene sequence: CDR1 DFQATT, CDR2 SNEGSKA (reference sequence). The CDR3 is made up of 11 amino acids. The data derive from a study of T cells in localized non-small cell lung cancer. General study results and limits: The appearance of a median approximately 61 of the top 100 tumor clones was seen in adjacent lung.

V gene TRBV20-1 combines with J gene TRBJ2-7; weak D call: TRBD1 (5 bases). The specimen was PBMCs, collected before any cancer treatment. This clonotype was sampled from a man aged 40 to 70 with stage II lung adenocarcinoma. In DNA, the CDR3 is TGCAGTGCTAGAGTGCAGGGAGAGCAGTACTTC. This sequence encodes CSARVQGEQYF.